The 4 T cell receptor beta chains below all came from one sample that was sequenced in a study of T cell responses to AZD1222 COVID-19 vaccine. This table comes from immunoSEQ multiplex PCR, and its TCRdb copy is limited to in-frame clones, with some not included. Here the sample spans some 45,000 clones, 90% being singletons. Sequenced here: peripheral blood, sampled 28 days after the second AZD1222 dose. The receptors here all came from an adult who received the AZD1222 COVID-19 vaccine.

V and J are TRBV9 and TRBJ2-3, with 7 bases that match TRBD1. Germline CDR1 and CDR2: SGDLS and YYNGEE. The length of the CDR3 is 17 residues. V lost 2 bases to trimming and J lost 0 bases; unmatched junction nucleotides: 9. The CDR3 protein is CASSVSLGQASTDTQYF. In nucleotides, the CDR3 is TGTGCCAGCAGCGTGTCCCTAGGACAGGCTAGCACAGATACGCAGTATTTT.

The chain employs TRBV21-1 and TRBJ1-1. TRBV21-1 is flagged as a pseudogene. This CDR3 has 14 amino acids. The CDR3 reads CASSRPWENTEAFF. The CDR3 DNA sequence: TGTGCCAGCAGCCGACCCTGGGAGAACACTGAAGCTTTCTTT.

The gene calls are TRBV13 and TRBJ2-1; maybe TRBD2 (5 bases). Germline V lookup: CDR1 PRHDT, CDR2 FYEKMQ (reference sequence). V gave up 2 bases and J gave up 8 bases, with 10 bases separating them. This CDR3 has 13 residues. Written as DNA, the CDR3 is TGTGCCAGCAGCTTAAGGGCGGGCGATGAGCAGTTCTTC. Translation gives CASSLRAGDEQFF. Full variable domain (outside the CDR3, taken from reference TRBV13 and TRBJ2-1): AAGVIQSPRHLIKEKRETATLKCYPIPRHDTVYWYQQGPGQDPQFLISFYEKMQSDKGSIPDRFSAQQFSDYHSELNMSSLELGDSALYFCASSLRAGDEQFFGPGTRLTVL.

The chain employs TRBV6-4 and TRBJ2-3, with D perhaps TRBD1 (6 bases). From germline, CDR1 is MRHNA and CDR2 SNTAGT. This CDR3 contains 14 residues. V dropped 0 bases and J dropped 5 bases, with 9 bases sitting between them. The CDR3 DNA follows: TGTGCCAGCAGTGACTCGGGCAGGGGAGATACGCAGTATTTT. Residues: CASSDSGRGDTQYF.